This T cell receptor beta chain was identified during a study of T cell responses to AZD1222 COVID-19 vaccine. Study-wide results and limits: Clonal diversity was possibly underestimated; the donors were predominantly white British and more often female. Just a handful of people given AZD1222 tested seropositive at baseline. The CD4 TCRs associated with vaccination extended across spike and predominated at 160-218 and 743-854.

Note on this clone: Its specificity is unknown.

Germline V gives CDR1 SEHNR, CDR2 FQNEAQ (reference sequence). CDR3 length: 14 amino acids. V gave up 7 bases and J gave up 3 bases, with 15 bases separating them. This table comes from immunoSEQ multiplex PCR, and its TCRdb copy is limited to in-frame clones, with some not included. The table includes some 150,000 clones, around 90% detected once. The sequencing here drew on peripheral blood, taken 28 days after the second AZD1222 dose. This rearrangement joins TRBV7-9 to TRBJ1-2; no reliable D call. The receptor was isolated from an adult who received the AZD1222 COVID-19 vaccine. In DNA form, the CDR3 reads TGTGCCAGCACCAAGTCACCGGCAGACTATGGCTACACCTTC. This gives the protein CASTKSPADYGYTF.